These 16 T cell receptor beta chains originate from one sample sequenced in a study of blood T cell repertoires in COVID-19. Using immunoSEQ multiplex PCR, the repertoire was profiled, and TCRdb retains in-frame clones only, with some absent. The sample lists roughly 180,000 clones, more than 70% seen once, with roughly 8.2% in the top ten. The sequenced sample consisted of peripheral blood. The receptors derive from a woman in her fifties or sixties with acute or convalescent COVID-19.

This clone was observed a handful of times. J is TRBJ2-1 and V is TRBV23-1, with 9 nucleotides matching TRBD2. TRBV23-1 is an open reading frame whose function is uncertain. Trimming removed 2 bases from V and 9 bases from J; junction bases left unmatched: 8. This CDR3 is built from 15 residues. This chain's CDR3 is CASSQVWTSVPEQFF. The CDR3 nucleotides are TGCGCCAGCAGTCAAGTGTGGACTAGCGTTCCTGAGCAGTTCTTC.

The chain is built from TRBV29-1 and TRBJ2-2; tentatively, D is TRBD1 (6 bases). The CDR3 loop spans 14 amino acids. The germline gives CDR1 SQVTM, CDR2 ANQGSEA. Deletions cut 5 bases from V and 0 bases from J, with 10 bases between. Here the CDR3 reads CSVNRASNTGELFF. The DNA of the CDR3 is TGCAGCGTTAACAGGGCATCGAACACCGGGGAGCTGTTTTTT.

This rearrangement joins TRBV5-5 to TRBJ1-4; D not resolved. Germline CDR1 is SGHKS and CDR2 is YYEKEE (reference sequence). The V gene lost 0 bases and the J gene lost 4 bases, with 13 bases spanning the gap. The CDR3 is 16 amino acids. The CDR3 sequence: CASSLARPGYNEKLFF. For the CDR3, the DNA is TGTGCCAGCAGCTTGGCCCGGCCAGGTTATAATGAAAAACTGTTTTTT.

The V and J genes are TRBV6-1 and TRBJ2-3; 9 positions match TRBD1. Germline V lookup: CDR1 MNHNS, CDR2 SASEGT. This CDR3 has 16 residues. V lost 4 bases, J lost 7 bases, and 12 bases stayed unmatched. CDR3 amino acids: CASSVPTGQGPNTQYF. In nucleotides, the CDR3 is TGTGCCAGCAGTGTTCCAACGGGACAGGGCCCAAATACGCAGTATTTT.

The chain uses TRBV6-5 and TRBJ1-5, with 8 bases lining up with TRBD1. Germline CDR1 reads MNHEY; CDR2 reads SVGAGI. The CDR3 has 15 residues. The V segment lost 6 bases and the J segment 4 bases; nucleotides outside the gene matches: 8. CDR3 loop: CASSRDRGRNQPQHF. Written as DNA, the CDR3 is TGTGCCAGCAGCAGAGACAGGGGCCGAAATCAGCCCCAGCATTTT.

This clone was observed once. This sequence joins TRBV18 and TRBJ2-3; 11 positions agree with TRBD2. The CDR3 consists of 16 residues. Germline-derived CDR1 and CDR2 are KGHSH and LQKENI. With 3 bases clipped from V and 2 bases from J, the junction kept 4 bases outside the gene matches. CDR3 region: CASSPTSGISTDTQYF. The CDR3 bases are TGTGCCAGCTCACCGACTAGCGGGATCTCCACAGATACGCAGTATTTT.

Here the CDR3 DNA reads TGTGCCAGTAGTAAGCGGACGGTTACCAACACCGGGGAGCTGTTTTTT. Translation: CASSKRTVTNTGELFF. This chain uses TRBV19 with TRBJ2-2, with D possibly TRBD2 on 5 matching bases. Germline values: CDR1 LNHDA, CDR2 SQIVND (reference sequence). The V and J ends lost 4 bases and 2 bases respectively, with 14 bases between them. The CDR3 runs 16 residues. The entire variable domain, with the rest obtained from reference TRBV19 and TRBJ2-2, is as follows: DGGITQSPKYLFRKEGQNVTLSCEQNLNHDAMYWYRQDPGQGLRLIYYSQIVNDFQKGDIAEGYSVSREKKESFPLTVTSAQKNPTAFYLCASSKRTVTNTGELFFGEGSRLTVL.

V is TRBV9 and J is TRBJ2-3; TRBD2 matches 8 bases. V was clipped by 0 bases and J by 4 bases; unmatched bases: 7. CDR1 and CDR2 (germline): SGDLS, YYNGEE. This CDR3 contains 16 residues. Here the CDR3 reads CASSVGAGRASDTQYF. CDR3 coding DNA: TGTGCCAGCAGCGTAGGTGCCGGGAGGGCCTCAGATACGCAGTATTTT. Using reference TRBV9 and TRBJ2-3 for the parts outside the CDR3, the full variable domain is DSGVTQTPKHLITATGQRVTLRCSPRSGDLSVYWYQQSLDQGLQFLIQYYNGEERAKGNILERFSAQQFPDLHSELNLSSLELGDSALYFCASSVGAGRASDTQYFGPGTRLTVL.

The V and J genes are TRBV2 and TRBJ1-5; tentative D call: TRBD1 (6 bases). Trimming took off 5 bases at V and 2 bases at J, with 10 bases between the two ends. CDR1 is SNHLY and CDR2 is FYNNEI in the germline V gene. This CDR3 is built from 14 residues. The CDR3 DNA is TGTGCCAGCAGTTCAGGGGTCCGCAATCAGCCCCAGCATTTT. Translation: CASSSGVRNQPQHF.

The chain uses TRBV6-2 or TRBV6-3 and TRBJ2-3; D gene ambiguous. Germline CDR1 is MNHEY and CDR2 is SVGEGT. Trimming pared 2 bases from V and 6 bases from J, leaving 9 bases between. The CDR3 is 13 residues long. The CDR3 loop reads CASSYGPWDTQYF. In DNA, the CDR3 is TGTGCCAGCAGTTACGGGCCATGGGATACGCAGTATTTT.

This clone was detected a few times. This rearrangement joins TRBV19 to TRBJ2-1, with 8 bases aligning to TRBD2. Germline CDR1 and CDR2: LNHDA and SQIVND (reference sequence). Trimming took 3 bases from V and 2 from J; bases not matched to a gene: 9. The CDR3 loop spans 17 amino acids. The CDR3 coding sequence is TGTGCCAGTAGTATTGTCGCCAGCGGGGGACCCTACAATGAGCAGTTCTTC. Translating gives CASSIVASGGPYNEQFF.

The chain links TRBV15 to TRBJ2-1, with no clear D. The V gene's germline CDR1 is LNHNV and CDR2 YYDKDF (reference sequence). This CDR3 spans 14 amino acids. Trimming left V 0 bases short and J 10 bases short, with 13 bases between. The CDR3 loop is CATSREELSGEQFF. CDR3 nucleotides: TGTGCCACCAGCAGAGAGGAACTATCTGGCGAGCAGTTCTTC.

The DNA of the CDR3 is TGTGCCAGCAGGAACAGACAGGGGGCTCAGCCCCAGCATTTT. Translating gives CASRNRQGAQPQHF. The V and J genes are TRBV6-5 and TRBJ1-5; 10 nucleotides match TRBD1. Germline loops: CDR1 MNHEY, CDR2 SVGAGI. This CDR3 is built from 14 residues. V shed 6 bases, J shed 6 bases, and the junction held 5 bases outside the gene matches.

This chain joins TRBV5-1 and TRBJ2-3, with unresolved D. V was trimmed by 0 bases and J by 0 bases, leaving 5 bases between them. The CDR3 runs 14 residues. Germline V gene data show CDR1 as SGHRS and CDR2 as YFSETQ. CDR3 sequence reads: CASSLVQSTDTQYF. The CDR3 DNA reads TGCGCCAGCAGCTTGGTTCAGAGCACAGATACGCAGTATTTT.

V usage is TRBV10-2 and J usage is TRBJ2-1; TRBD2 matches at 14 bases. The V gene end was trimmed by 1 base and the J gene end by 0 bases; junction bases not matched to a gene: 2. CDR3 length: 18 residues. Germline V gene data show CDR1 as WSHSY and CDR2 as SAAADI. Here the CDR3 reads CASSEWGLAGDSYNEQFF. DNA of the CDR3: TGCGCCAGCAGTGAGTGGGGACTAGCGGGAGACTCCTACAATGAGCAGTTCTTC.

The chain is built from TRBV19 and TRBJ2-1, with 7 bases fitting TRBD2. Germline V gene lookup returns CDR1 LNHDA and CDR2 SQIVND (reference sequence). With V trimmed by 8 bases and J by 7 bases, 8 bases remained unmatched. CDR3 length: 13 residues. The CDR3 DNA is TGTGCCAGTTTCTCACGGGAGGCGAATGAGCAGTTCTTC. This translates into CASFSREANEQFF.